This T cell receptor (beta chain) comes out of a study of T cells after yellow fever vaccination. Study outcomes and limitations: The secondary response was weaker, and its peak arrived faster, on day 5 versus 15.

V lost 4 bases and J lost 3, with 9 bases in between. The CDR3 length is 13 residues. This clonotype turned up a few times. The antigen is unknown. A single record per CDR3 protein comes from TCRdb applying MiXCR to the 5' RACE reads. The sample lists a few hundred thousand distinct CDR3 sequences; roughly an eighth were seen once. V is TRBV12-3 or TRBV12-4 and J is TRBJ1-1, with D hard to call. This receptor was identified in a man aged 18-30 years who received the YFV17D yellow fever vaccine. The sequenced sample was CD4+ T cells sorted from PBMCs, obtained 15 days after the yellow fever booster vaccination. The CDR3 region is CASSSGRYTEAFF. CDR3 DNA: TGTGCCAGCAGTTCCGGACGGTACACTGAAGCTTTCTTT.